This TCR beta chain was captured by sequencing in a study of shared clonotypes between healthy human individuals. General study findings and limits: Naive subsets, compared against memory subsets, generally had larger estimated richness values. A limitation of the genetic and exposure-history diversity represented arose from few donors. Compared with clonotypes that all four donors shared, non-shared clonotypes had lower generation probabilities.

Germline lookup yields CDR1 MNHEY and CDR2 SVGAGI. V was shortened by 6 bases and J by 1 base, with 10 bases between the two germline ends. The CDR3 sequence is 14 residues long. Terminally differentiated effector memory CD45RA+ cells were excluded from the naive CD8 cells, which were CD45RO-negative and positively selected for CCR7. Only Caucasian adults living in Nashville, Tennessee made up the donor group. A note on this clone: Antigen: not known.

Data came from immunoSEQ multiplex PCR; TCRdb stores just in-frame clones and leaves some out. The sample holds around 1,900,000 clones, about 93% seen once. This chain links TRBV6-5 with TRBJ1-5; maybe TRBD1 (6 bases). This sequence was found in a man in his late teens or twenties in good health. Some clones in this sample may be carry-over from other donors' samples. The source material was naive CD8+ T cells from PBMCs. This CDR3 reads CASRSRGSNQPQHF. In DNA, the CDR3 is TGTGCCAGCAGGAGCAGGGGAAGCAATCAGCCCCAGCATTTT.